This TCR beta chain was recovered during a study of B cell selection in AIRE deficiency. Sequencing was performed with immunoSEQ multiplex PCR; in TCRdb, only in-frame clones are kept and a portion is missing. The sample includes 20,000 to 25,000 clones, around 93% of them seen just once. Regulatory T cells were sorted as CD4+CD25hiCD127low/negative. With respect to this clone: Its specificity is not known.

The CDR3 is 11 amino acids. Germline V gives CDR1 MDHEN, CDR2 SYDVKM. V was clipped by 2 bases and J by 7 bases, with 3 bases between them. The study's findings and limits: About 30.6% of healthy-shared Treg sequences were found among patient Tconv cells.

The TCR comes from a human donor with AIRE deficiency. V gene TRBV28 combines with J gene TRBJ2-1; no clear D gene. Input material: Tregs sorted from PBMCs. CDR3 bases: TGTGCCAGCAGTTTAATAAATGAGCAGTTCTTC. Translating gives CASSLINEQFF.